This T cell receptor (beta chain) was sequenced for a study of blood T cell repertoires in COVID-19. The method was immunoSEQ multiplex PCR; TCRdb's version includes in-frame clones alone and lacks a portion of them. The sample yields about 47,000 clones, roughly nine tenths seen once. This CDR3 comprises 11 residues. The ends were cut back, 1 base at V and 8 bases at J, with 5 bases in the middle. Germline V gives CDR1 LGHNA, CDR2 YSLEER. Sequencing was done on a sample of peripheral blood. J is TRBJ2-5 and V is TRBV4-3; D is undetermined. This receptor was identified in an older man with active COVID-19. In nucleotides, the CDR3 is TGCGCCAGCAGCCAAGGGAGAACCCAGTACTTC. As protein: CASSQGRTQYF.